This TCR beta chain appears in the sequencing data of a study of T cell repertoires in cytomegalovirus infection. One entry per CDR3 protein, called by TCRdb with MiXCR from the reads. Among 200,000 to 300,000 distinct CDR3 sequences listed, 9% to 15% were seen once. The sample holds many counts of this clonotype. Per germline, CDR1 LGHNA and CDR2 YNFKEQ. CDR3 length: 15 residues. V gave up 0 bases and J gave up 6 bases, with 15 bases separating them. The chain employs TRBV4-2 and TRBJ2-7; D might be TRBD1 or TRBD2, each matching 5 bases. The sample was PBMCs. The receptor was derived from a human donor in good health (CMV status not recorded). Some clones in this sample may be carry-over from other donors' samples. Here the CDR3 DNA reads TGTGCCAGCAGCCAAGAGAGAGGGACGTGGGCCGAGCAGTACTTC. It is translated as CASSQERGTWAEQYF.